The 23 T cell receptor beta chains listed next were all sequenced from one sample in a study of spatial heterogeneity in lung cancer. TCRdb reprocessed the 5' RACE reads via MiXCR and lists one record per CDR3 protein. The table records about 52,000 distinct CDR3 sequences, roughly 7.4% of them present only once. Regarding time point: blood at routine non-recurrence follow-up after resection. In each case, whole RNA from tumor, nontumor lung or frozen PBMC was sequenced unsorted. Sequences were derived from PBMCs, sampled at follow-up. The receptor set was obtained from a female donor with early-stage non-small cell lung cancer.

This clonotype was counted many times. The gene calls are TRBV7-2 and TRBJ1-6; 7 nucleotides agree with TRBD1. This CDR3 has 15 residues. The germline V gene encodes CDR1 SGHTA and CDR2 FQGNSA. V dropped 4 bases and J dropped 4; count of bases not matched to a gene: 4. CDR3 residues: CASSSGDRYNSPLHF. The CDR3 DNA reads as TGTGCCAGCAGCTCTGGGGACAGATATAATTCACCCCTCCACTTT.

This clonotype showed up many times. The rearrangement uses TRBV4-1 and TRBJ2-7; D not resolved. This CDR3 contains 11 residues. V lost 1 base to trimming and J lost 8 bases, with 6 bases between them. Germline CDR1 is MGHRA and CDR2 is YSYEKL. CDR3 sequence (DNA): TGCGCCAGCAGCCAAGCCGTCAAGCAGTACTTC. It specifies CASSQAVKQYF.

This clonotype was seen ten or more times. This chain connects TRBV5-1 to TRBJ1-3, with D perhaps TRBD1 (6 bases). The germline V and J ends were trimmed by 3 bases and 0 bases, with 10 bases remaining between them. Germline CDR1 reads SGHRS; CDR2 reads YFSETQ. The CDR3 sequence is 15 residues long. Here the CDR3 DNA reads TGCGCCAGCAGCTCCTCGGACAGCTCTGGAAACACCATATATTTT. This codes for CASSSSDSSGNTIYF.

The rearrangement joins TRBV5-1 to TRBJ1-1, with TRBD1 as a possible D gene (5 bases). Trimming cost V 2 bases and J 0 bases, with 11 bases left between them. CDR1 is SGHRS and CDR2 is YFSETQ in the germline V gene. The CDR3 runs 15 residues. In nucleotides, the CDR3 is TGCGCCAGCAGCTTTAGGGGCACAATGAACACTGAAGCTTTCTTT. Protein: CASSFRGTMNTEAFF.

V and J are TRBV7-2 and TRBJ1-4; D is uncertain. CDR1 is SGHTA and CDR2 is FQGNSA in the germline V gene. CDR3 length equals 15 residues. V was trimmed by 5 bases and J by 2 bases, leaving 12 bases between them. In DNA, the CDR3 is TGTGCCAGCAGCCCTCAAGTAGGGACTAATGAAAAACTGTTTTTT. It specifies CASSPQVGTNEKLFF.

CDR3 sequence reads: CASSSPNGRGDYGYTF. The CDR3 bases are TGTGCCAGCAGTTCTCCCAATGGGAGGGGAGACTATGGCTACACCTTC. The chain has TRBV12-3 or TRBV12-4 and TRBJ1-2; D possibly corresponds to TRBD1 (5 bases). CDR3 length equals 16 residues. V was cut by 4 bases and J by 3 bases, with 18 bases left in between.

The genes are TRBV20-1 and TRBJ1-2; 10 nucleotides align to TRBD1. The CDR3 is 14 amino acids. V was clipped by 3 bases and J by 11 bases; unmatched bases: 12. Germline V gene data show CDR1 as DFQATT and CDR2 as SNEGSKA (reference sequence). The CDR3 loop is CSARPRDRGPGYTF. In nucleotides, the CDR3 is TGCAGTGCTAGGCCCCGAGACAGGGGGCCGGGGTACACCTTC.

V usage is TRBV7-2 and J usage is TRBJ2-7, with D uncertain. CDR1 is SGHTA, CDR2 FQGNSA, per germline. The CDR3 has 12 residues. V lost 5 bases and J 7 bases, leaving 12 bases between the germline ends. CDR3: CASSPQASEQYF. The DNA of the CDR3 is TGTGCCAGCAGCCCCCAAGCGTCGGAGCAGTACTTC.

The table lists this clonotype with many counts. V is TRBV5-1 and J is TRBJ2-3; the match to TRBD1 covers 7 bases. There are 19 residues in the CDR3. V trimming: 2 bases; J trimming: 1 base; junction bases outside the gene matches: 16. CDR1 is SGHRS and CDR2 is YFSETQ in the germline V gene. The CDR3, as DNA: TGCGCCAGCAGCTTCAGGGGGAGCCCCGTTCGCGTTGGCACAGATACGCAGTATTTT. It translates to CASSFRGSPVRVGTDTQYF.

This clonotype occurred many times. The rearrangement uses TRBV28 and TRBJ1-2; 10 bases align to TRBD1. Germline V gene data show CDR1 as MDHEN and CDR2 as SYDVKM. This CDR3 comprises 13 residues. J was trimmed by 7 bases and V by 6 bases; bases with no gene match: 5. The CDR3 is CASRRQGALGYTF. CDR3 sequence (DNA): TGTGCCAGCAGAAGACAGGGGGCGCTTGGCTACACCTTC.

In this sample, this clonotype turned up many times. The V and J genes are TRBV6-2 or TRBV6-3 and TRBJ2-1; TRBD2 might be the D (7 bases). V shed 8 bases and J shed 0 bases, with 17 bases lying between them. The CDR3 consists of 16 residues. CDR1 and CDR2 (germline): MNHEY, SVGEGT. The CDR3 sequence is CASQWGGASSYNEQFF. For the CDR3, the DNA is TGTGCCAGCCAGTGGGGGGGGGCGAGCTCCTACAATGAGCAGTTCTTC.

This clonotype was counted at least ten times. The V and J genes are TRBV18 and TRBJ1-1; D is undetermined. V lost 0 bases and J lost 5, with 10 bases in between. Germline V CDR1 and CDR2: KGHSH, LQKENI. CDR3 length: 14 amino acids. This CDR3 is CASSPPSLGTEAFF. In nucleotides, the CDR3 is TGTGCCAGCTCACCACCCTCACTCGGGACTGAAGCTTTCTTT.

The chain joins TRBV5-1 to TRBJ1-1; D unclear. The CDR3 runs 15 residues. V was shortened by 5 bases and J by 2 bases, with 16 bases between the two germline ends. Germline assignment: CDR1 SGHRS and CDR2 YFSETQ. The CDR3 region has the DNA TGCGCCAGCAGAATTGGGGTAGGGCTTAACACTGAAGCTTTCTTT. This gives the protein CASRIGVGLNTEAFF.

Many counts were recorded for this clonotype. This chain joins TRBV25-1 and TRBJ2-1, with 11 bases that match TRBD1. The CDR3 runs 14 residues. Germline values: CDR1 MGHDK, CDR2 SYGVNS. Unmatched junction bases numbered 11, after V lost 4 bases and J lost 15 bases. In DNA form, the CDR3 reads TGTGCCAGCAGTGCAGACCTGGGACAGGGGGTTGGGTTCTTC. It encodes CASSADLGQGVGFF.

This clonotype showed up many times. The V gene is TRBV6-2 or TRBV6-3, the J gene TRBJ2-1; TRBD2 aligns across 10 bases. The CDR3 runs to 12 residues. Germline CDR1 MNHEY, CDR2 SVGEGT. Germline trimming cut 7 bases from V and 15 bases from J; bases unmatched to any gene: 9. The DNA for the CDR3 is TGTGCCAGCAAAGAAGCGGGGGGGCGGCCGTTCTTC. Its protein product is CASKEAGGRPFF.

The chain joins TRBV5-1 to TRBJ1-4; tentatively, D is TRBD1 (5 bases). The CDR3 runs to 15 residues. Germline V lookup: CDR1 SGHRS, CDR2 YFSETQ. Trimming cost V 6 bases and J 0 bases, with 12 bases left between them. CDR3 nucleotide sequence: TGCGCCAGCAACTCCCGGGGGGCAACTAATGAAAAACTGTTTTTT. Translated: CASNSRGATNEKLFF.

The rearrangement joins TRBV2 to TRBJ2-2; D perhaps matches TRBD1 (6 bases). This CDR3 spans 16 amino acids. Germline values: CDR1 SNHLY, CDR2 FYNNEI. V shed 7 bases and J shed 1 base, with 16 bases lying between them. The CDR3 is CASNRDGTLNTGELFF. DNA of the CDR3: TGTGCCAGCAATCGCGATGGGACACTGAACACCGGGGAGCTGTTTTTT.

There are a few counts of this clonotype. The chain employs TRBV9 and TRBJ1-1; D is unresolved. V shed 0 bases and J shed 2 bases, with 11 bases lying between them. Germline-derived CDR1 and CDR2 are SGDLS and YYNGEE. The CDR3 is 15 amino acids. CDR3 protein: CASSVVAADNTEAFF. DNA for the CDR3: TGTGCCAGCAGCGTAGTCGCAGCAGACAACACTGAAGCTTTCTTT.

At least ten counts were recorded for this clonotype. The rearrangement uses TRBV6-5 and TRBJ1-1, with D maybe TRBD1 (6 bases). Germline V gene data show CDR1 as MNHEY and CDR2 as SVGAGI. V lost 5 bases to trimming and J lost 9 bases, with 19 bases between them. The CDR3 is 14 residues long. CDR3 sequence (DNA): TGTGCCAGCAGTACCCCCGGGGGGCGCATTAAAGCTTTCTTT. This sequence encodes CASSTPGGRIKAFF.

Ten or more counts support this clonotype. This chain joins TRBV7-9 and TRBJ2-3; D remains ambiguous. The CDR3 covers 14 residues. The ends were cut back, 0 bases at V and 2 bases at J, with 6 bases in the middle. CDR1 is SEHNR and CDR2 is FQNEAQ in the germline V gene (reference sequence). The CDR3 DNA reads TGTGCCAGCAGCTTAGCAGCAAACACAGATACGCAGTATTTT. Translation: CASSLAANTDTQYF.

J is TRBJ1-5 and V is TRBV20-1; unclear D gene. The V gene's germline CDR1 is DFQATT and CDR2 SNEGSKA (reference sequence). CDR3 length equals 13 residues. V lost 5 bases, J lost 4 bases, and 12 bases lay in between. The chain's CDR3 is CSALDGRNQPQHF. The CDR3 nucleotides read TGCAGTGCTTTGGACGGAAGGAATCAGCCCCAGCATTTT.

A few counts support this clonotype. This chain uses TRBV5-1 with TRBJ1-6; the D gene is possibly TRBD1 (5 bases). The V end was cut by 0 bases, the J end by 7 bases, with 11 bases between. Germline V gene lookup returns CDR1 SGHRS and CDR2 YFSETQ. CDR3 size: 15 residues. The CDR3 spells CASSLVDSRNSPLHF. DNA of the CDR3: TGCGCCAGCAGCTTGGTAGACAGCCGAAATTCACCCCTCCACTTT.

This clonotype was picked up many times. DNA of the CDR3: TGTGCCAGCAGCGTAGACGAGGAGAACACTGAAGCTTTCTTT. This sequence encodes CASSVDEENTEAFF. The chain is built from TRBV9 and TRBJ1-1; D call uncertain. The CDR3 sequence is 14 residues long. The V and J ends lost 0 bases and 1 base respectively, with 7 bases between them. Germline CDR1 and CDR2: SGDLS and YYNGEE.